The entry below gives a single T cell receptor (beta chain) sequence along with its context. Its antigen is not known. CDR1 is MGHDK and CDR2 is SYGVNS in the germline V gene. Trimming stripped 4 bases from V and 5 bases from J, with 8 bases between. The CDR3 loop spans 12 amino acids. A deep-level run was used for the assay. Genomic DNA from each subset was divided evenly over several immunoSEQ plates. Sequencing was performed with immunoSEQ multiplex PCR; in TCRdb, only in-frame clones are kept and a portion is missing. The sample records a few million clones, approximately 94% being singletons. These data are taken from a study of shared clonotypes between healthy human individuals. Study-wide points: A reduction in generation probabilities was seen for non-shared clonotypes relative to those shared by all four donors.

Only Caucasian adults living in Nashville, Tennessee served as donors. V usage is TRBV25-1 and J usage is TRBJ2-5, with D possibly called TRBD1 or TRBD2 (5 bases each). Sequencing was performed on naive CD4+ T cells sorted from blood. This sample's subset: CD45RA+ positively selected. This receptor was obtained from a young man in good health. The CDR3, as DNA: TGTGCCAGCAGTGTGTGGGACGAGACCCAGTACTTC. Protein sequence: CASSVWDETQYF. Drawing the rest from reference TRBV25-1 and TRBJ2-5, the complete variable domain is EADIYQTPRYLVIGTGKKITLECSQTMGHDKMYWYQQDPGMELHLIHYSYGVNSTEKGDLSSESTVSRIRTEHFPLTLESARPSHTSQYLCASSVWDETQYFGPGTRLLVL.